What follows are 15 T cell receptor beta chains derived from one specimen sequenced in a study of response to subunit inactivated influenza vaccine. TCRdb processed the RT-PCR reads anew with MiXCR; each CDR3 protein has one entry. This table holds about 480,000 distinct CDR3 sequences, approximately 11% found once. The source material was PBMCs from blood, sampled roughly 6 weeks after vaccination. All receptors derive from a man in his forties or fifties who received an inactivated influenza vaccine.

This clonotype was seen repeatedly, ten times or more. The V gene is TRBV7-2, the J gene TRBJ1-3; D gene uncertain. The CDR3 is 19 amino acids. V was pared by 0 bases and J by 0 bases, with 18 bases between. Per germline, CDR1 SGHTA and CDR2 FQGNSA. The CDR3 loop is CASSLAATSSVSSGNTIYF. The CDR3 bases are TGTGCCAGCAGCTTAGCGGCGACAAGCTCCGTTAGCTCTGGAAACACCATATATTTT.

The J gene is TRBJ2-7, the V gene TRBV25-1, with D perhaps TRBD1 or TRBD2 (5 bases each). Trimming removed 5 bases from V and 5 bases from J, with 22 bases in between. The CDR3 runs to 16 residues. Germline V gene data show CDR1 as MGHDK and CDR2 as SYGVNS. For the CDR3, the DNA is TGTGCCAGCAGTTTGGGACCTCTGACCAACGATCACGAGCAGTACTTC. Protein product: CASSLGPLTNDHEQYF.

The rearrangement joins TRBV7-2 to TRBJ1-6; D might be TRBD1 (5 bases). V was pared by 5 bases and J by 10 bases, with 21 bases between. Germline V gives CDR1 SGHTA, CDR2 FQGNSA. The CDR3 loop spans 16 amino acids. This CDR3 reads CASSVGGAPSDSPLHF. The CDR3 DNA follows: TGTGCCAGCAGCGTAGGAGGGGCCCCGTCGGACTCACCCCTCCACTTT. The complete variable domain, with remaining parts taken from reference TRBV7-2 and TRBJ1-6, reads GAGVSQSPSNKVTEKGKDVELRCDPISGHTALYWYRQSLGQGLEFLIYFQGNSAPDKSGLPSDRFSAERTGGSVSTLTIQRTQQEDSAVYLCASSVGGAPSDSPLHFGNGTRLTVT.

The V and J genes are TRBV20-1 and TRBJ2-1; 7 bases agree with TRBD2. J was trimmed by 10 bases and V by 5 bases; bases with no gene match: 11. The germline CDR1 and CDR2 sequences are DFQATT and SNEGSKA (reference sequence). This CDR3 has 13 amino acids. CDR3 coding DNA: TGCAGTGCTCAGTCGGGAGCGGGGCGCGAGCAGTTCTTC. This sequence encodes CSAQSGAGREQFF.

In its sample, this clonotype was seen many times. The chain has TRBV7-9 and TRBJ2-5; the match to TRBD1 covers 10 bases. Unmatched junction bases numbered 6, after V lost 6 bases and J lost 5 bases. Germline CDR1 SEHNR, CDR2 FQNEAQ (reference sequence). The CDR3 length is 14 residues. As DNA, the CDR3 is TGTGCCAGCAGACTGACAGGGGGCGATGAGACCCAGTACTTC. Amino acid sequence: CASRLTGGDETQYF.

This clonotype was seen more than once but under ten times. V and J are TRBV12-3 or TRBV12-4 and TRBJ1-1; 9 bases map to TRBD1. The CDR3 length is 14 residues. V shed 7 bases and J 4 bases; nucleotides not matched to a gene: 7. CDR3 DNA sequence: TGTGCCAGCACCGCGGGACAGGGAAGCACTGAAGCTTTCTTT. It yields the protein CASTAGQGSTEAFF.

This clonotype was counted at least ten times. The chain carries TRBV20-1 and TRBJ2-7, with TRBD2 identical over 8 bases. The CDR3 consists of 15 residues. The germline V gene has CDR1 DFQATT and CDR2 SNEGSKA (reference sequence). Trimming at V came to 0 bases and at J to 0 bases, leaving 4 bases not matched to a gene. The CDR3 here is CSARDGRGGSYEQYF. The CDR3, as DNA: TGCAGTGCTAGAGATGGACGGGGGGGCTCCTACGAGCAGTACTTC.

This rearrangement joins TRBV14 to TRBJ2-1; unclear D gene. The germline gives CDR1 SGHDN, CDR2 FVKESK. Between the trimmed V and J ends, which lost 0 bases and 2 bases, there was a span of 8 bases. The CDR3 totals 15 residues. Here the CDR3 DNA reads TGTGCCAGCAGCCAAGAAAACCTAGCCTACAATGAGCAGTTCTTC. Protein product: CASSQENLAYNEQFF.

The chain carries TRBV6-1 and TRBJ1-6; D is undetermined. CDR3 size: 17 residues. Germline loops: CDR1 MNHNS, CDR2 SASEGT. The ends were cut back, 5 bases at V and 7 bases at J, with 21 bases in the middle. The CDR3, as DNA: TGTGCCAGCAGTCCTACCGATCCGACAAATGGCAATTCACCCCTCCACTTT. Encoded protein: CASSPTDPTNGNSPLHF.

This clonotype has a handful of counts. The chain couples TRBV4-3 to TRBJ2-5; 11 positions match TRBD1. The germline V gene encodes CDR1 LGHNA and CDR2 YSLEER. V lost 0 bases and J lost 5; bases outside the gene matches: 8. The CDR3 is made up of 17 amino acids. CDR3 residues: CASSQDYRTGGRETQYF. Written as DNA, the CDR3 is TGCGCCAGCAGCCAAGATTATAGGACAGGGGGCCGGGAGACCCAGTACTTC.

DNA of the CDR3: TGTGCCAGCAATGGCAGGGATACGCAGTATTTT. This encodes CASNGRDTQYF. The chain employs TRBV6-6 and TRBJ2-3; D unresolved. CDR3 size: 11 residues. Trimming shortened V by 7 bases and J by 6 bases, and 8 bases separated the two germline ends. Germline V gene sequence: CDR1 MNHNY, CDR2 SVGAGI (reference sequence).

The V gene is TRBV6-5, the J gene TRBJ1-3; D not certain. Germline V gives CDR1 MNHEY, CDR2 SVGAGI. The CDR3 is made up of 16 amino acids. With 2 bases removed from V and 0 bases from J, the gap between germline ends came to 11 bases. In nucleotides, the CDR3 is TGTGCCAGCAGTTACACGTACCAGAGCTCTGGAAACACCATATATTTT. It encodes CASSYTYQSSGNTIYF.

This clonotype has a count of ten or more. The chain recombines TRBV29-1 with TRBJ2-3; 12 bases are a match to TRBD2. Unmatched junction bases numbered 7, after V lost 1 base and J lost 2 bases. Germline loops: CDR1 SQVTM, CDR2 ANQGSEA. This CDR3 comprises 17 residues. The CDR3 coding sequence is TGCAGCGTTGAAGGAGGGCTAGCGGGGGGGCACACAGATACGCAGTATTTT. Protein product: CSVEGGLAGGHTDTQYF.

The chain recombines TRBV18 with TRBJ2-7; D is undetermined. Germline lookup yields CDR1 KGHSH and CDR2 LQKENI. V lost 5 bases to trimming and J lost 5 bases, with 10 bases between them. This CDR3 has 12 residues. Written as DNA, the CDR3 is TGTGCCAGCTCAAGAAACAGAGACGAGCAGTACTTC. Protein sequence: CASSRNRDEQYF.

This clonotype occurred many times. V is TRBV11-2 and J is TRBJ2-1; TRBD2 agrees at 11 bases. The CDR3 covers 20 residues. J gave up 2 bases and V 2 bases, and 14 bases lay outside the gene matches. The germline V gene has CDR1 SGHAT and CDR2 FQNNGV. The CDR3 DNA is TGTGCCAGCAGCTTAAAAGCTACGATTAGCGGGGGGGTAGCCTACAATGAGCAGTTCTTC. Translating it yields CASSLKATISGGVAYNEQFF.